These T cell receptor beta chains were read from a single sample in a study of CXCR3-negative and CXCR3-positive naive CD8 T cells. From the 5' RACE reads, TCRdb lists one entry per CDR3 protein and no DNA. This sample contains 75,000 to 100,000 distinct CDR3 sequences. Sequencing was done on a sample of naive CXCR3+ CD8+ T cells from blood. These receptors all come from a human donor in good health. Some clones in this sample may be carry-over from other donors' samples. Both conserved end residues are part of each CDR3.

j_call v_call cdr3_aa
TRBJ1-2 TRBV7-9 CASSYLYEQDQNGYTF
TRBJ2-7 TRBV5-1 CASSLMTGTYEQYF
TRBJ2-7 TRBV20-1 CSARQRPSVSYEQYF
TRBJ2-5 TRBV3-1 CASSPGTSFQETQYF
TRBJ2-5 TRBV28 CASSLVPGLIETQYF
TRBJ2-7 TRBV5-5 CASQQGYEQYF
TRBJ2-7 TRBV30 CAWSEAYEQYF
TRBJ2-7 TRBV20-1 CSALRGLAGGTEQYF
TRBJ1-5 TRBV7-2 CASSFGPHQPQHF
TRBJ2-7 TRBV29-1 CSVEDRDRDYEQYF
TRBJ2-1 TRBV13 CASSQNPGGRIEQFF
TRBJ2-3 TRBV28 CASSTGHVGTDTQYF
TRBJ1-5 TRBV6-5 CASRENMIQPQHF
TRBJ1-2 TRBV27 CASSALSGTNYGYTF
TRBJ1-5 TRBV20-1 CSATPWGPNSNQPQHF
TRBJ1-5 TRBV12-3/TRBV12-4 CASSLSGSNQPQHF
TRBJ1-5 TRBV7-3 CASSATGRDNQPQHF
TRBJ1-2 TRBV7-6 CASSLEADGPLYGYTF
TRBJ2-2 TRBV24-1 CATSDFGLAGNTGELFF
TRBJ2-4 TRBV20-1 CSASPDRGNIQYF
TRBJ2-7 TRBV7-3 CASSGGSGEQYF
TRBJ2-3 TRBV5-5 CAGSFWTSGTDTQYF
TRBJ2-1 TRBV6-6 CASSYVGGSGNEQFF
TRBJ2-7 TRBV6-2/TRBV6-3 CASSGDTSSYEQYF
TRBJ2-1 TRBV20-1 CSARDIAGEDNEQFF
TRBJ2-7 TRBV28 CASDSMTSGGALGEQYF
TRBJ2-7 TRBV7-2 CASSLDGGLAELGYEQYF
TRBJ2-7 TRBV20-1 CSARNSSYEQYF
TRBJ2-7 TRBV2 CASSAGTGSYEQYF
TRBJ2-7 TRBV29-1 CSVEEGGGGAGVSYEQYF
TRBJ2-1 TRBV7-9 CASSLNSGPNYNEQFF
TRBJ2-3 TRBV5-1 CASSSLLEDHGTQYF
TRBJ2-7 TRBV6-2/TRBV6-3 CASSYSPQASSYEQYF
TRBJ1-2 TRBV5-6 CASSFGPSNYGYTF
TRBJ2-1 TRBV6-1 CASSEGLAGLLSSNEQFF
TRBJ1-1 TRBV4-3 CASSQRVDRAMNTEAFF
TRBJ2-3 TRBV6-6 CASSYSETRTDTQYF
TRBJ1-6 TRBV28 CASSLRTGNSPLHF
TRBJ1-1 TRBV13 CASSLGILGGTEAFF
TRBJ2-7 TRBV29-1 CSVWGQPTYEQYF
TRBJ2-7 TRBV28 CASTPGDPRPDEQYF
TRBJ1-1 TRBV6-2/TRBV6-3 CASSYWDRGNTEAFF
TRBJ2-7 TRBV7-6 CASSLASGGEQYF
TRBJ2-2 TRBV7-3 CASSFDRSTGELFF
TRBJ2-5 TRBV4-2 CASSLEGSGETQYF
TRBJ2-5 TRBV28 CASSLDRAGKRDPQETQYF
TRBJ2-2 TRBV13 CASSLRLAGEAGELPF
TRBJ2-1 TRBV29-1 CSVEANQRSGNEQFF
TRBJ2-7 TRBV28 CASSRWKSEGYEQYF
TRBJ2-7 TRBV7-6 CASSPSLDYEQYF
TRBJ2-3 TRBV3-1 CASSQDLRWTDTQYF
TRBJ1-1 TRBV29-1 CSASSPDRVTEAFF
TRBJ2-3 TRBV6-5 CASSSGRASTDTQYF
TRBJ2-7 TRBV7-9 CASSLGLLEQYF
TRBJ2-7 TRBV2 CASSATALLSYEQYF